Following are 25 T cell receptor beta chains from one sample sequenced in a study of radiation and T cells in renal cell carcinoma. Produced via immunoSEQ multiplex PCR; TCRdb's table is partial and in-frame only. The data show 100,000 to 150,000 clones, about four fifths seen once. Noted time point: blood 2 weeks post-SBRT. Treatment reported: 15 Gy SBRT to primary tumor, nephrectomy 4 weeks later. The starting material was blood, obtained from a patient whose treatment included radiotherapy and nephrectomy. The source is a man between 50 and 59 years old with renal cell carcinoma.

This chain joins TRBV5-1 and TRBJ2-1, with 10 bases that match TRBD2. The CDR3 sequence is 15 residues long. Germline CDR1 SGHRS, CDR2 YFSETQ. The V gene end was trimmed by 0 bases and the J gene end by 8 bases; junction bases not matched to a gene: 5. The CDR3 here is CASSLEGTSVYEQFF. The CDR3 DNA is TGCGCCAGCAGCTTGGAAGGGACTAGCGTCTATGAGCAGTTCTTC.

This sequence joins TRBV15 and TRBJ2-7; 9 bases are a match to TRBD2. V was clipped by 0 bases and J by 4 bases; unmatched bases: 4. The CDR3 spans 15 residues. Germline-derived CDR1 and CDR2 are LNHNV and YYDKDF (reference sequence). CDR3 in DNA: TGTGCCACCAGCAGAGATCTGAGCGGGGGGTACGAGCAGTACTTC. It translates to CATSRDLSGGYEQYF. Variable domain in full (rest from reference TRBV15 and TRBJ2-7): DAMVIQNPRYQVTQFGKPVTLSCSQTLNHNVMYWYQQKSSQAPKLLFHYYDKDFNNEADTPDNFQSRRPNTSFCFLDIRSPGLGDTAMYLCATSRDLSGGYEQYFGPGTRLTVT.

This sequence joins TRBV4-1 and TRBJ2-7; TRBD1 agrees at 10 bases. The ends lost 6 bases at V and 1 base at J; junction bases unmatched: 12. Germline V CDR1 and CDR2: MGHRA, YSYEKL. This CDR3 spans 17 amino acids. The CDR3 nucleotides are TGCGCCAGCAGTCTGATACGGGGACAGGGGAGGTCCTACGAGCAGTACTTC. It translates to CASSLIRGQGRSYEQYF.

The CDR3 DNA reads TGTGCCAGCAGCGCGTCCCTTTCGACAGATACGCAGTATTTT. This translates into CASSASLSTDTQYF. This chain connects TRBV9 to TRBJ2-3; D gene unclear. V lost 3 bases to trimming and J lost 3 bases, with 11 bases between them. CDR1 is SGDLS, CDR2 YYNGEE, per germline. CDR3 length: 14 residues.

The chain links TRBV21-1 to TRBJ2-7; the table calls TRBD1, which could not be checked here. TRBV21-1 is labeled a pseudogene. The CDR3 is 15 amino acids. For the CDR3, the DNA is TGTGCCAGCAGCACCCAAGAGGACAGGGTGTACAAGCAGTACTTC. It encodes CASSTQEDRVYKQYF.

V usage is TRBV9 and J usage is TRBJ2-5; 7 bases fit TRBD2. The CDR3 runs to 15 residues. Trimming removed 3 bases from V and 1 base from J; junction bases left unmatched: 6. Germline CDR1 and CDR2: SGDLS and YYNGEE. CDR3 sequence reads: CASSAQGLVQETQYF. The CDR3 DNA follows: TGTGCCAGCAGCGCCCAAGGACTAGTCCAAGAGACCCAGTACTTC.

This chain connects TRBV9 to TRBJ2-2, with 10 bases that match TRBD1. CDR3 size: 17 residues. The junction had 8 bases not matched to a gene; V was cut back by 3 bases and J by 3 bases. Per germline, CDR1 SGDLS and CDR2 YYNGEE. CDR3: CASSAGDRGGYTGELFF. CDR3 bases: TGTGCCAGCAGCGCCGGGGACAGGGGAGGGTACACCGGGGAGCTGTTTTTT.

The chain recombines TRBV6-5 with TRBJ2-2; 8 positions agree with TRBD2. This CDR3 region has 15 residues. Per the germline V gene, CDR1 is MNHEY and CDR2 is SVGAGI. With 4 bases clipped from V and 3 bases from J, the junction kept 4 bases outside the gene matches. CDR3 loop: CASSFGTRYTGELFF. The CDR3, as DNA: TGTGCCAGCAGTTTCGGGACTAGATACACCGGGGAGCTGTTTTTT.

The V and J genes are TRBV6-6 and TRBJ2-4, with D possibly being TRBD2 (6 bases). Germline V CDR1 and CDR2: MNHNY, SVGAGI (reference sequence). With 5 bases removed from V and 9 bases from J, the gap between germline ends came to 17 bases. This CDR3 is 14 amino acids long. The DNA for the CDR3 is TGTGCCAGCAGTCCCCCCCGGGACTGGGGCATTCAGTACTTC. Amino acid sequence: CASSPPRDWGIQYF.

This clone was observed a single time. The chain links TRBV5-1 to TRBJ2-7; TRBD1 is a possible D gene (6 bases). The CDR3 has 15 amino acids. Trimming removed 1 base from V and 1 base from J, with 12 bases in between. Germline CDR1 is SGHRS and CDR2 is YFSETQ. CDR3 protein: CASSLLQGGSYEQYF. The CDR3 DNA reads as TGCGCCAGCAGCTTGTTACAGGGCGGGTCCTACGAGCAGTACTTC.

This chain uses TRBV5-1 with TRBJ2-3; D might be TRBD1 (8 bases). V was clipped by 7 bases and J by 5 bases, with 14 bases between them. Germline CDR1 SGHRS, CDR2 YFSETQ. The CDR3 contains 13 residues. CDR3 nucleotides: TGCGCCAGCGGAACAGGGGGGGAAGATACGCAGTATTTT. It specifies CASGTGGEDTQYF.

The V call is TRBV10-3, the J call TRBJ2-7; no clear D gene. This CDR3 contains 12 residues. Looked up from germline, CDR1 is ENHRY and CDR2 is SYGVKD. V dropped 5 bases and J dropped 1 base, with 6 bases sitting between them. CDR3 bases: TGTGCCATCAGTCCTGATTCCTACGAGCAGTACTTC. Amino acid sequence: CAISPDSYEQYF.

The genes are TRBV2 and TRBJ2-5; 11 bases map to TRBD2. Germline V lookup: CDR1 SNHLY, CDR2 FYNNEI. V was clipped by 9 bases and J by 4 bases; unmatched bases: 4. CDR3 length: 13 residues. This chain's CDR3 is CASSGRATETQYF. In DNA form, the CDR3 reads TGTGCCAGTAGCGGGAGGGCCACAGAGACCCAGTACTTC.

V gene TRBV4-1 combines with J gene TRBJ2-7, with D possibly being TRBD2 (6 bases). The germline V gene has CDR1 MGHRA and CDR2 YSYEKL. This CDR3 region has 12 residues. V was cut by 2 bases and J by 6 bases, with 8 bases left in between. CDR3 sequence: CASSQWGGEQYF. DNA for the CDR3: TGCGCCAGCAGCCAATGGGGAGGCGAGCAGTACTTC.

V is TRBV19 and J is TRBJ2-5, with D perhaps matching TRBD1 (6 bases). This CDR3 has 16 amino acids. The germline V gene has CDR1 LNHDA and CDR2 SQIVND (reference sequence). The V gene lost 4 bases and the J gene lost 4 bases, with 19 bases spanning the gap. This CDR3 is CASSSPGHHVVETQYF. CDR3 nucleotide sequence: TGTGCCAGTAGTAGTCCGGGACACCACGTCGTAGAGACCCAGTACTTC.

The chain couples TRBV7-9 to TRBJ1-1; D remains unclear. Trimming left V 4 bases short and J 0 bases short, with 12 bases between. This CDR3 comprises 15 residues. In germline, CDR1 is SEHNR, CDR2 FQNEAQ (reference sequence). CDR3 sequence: CASSSSGRMNTEAFF. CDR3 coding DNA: TGTGCCAGCAGCTCTAGTGGCAGGATGAACACTGAAGCTTTCTTT.

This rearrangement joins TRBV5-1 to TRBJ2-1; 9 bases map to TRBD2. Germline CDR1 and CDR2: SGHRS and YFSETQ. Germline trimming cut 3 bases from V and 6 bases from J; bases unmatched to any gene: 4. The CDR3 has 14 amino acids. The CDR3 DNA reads TGCGCCAGCAGCTCAAAAGCGGGAGGCAATGAGCAGTTCTTC. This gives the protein CASSSKAGGNEQFF. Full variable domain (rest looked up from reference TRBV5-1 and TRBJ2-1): KAGVTQTPRYLIKTRGQQVTLSCSPISGHRSVSWYQQTPGQGLQFLFEYFSETQRNKGNFPGRFSGRQFSNSRSEMNVSTLELGDSALYLCASSSKAGGNEQFFGPGTRLTVL.

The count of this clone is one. The CDR3 protein is CASSLAALAGTGELFF. CDR3 nucleotide sequence: TGTGCCAGCAGCTTAGCGGCCCTAGCGGGAACCGGGGAGCTGTTTTTT. The V and J genes are TRBV7-9 and TRBJ2-2; 9 nucleotides match TRBD2. Trimming removed 0 bases from V and 5 bases from J; junction bases left unmatched: 4. This CDR3 has 16 residues. Germline-derived CDR1 and CDR2 are SEHNR and FQNEAQ (reference sequence).

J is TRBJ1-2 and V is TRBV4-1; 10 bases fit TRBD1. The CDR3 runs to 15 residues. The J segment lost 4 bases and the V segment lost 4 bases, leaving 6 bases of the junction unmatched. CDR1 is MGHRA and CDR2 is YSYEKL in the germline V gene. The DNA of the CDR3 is TGCGCCAGCAGCCCCGGACAGGGGGAAGGCTATGGCTACACCTTC. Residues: CASSPGQGEGYGYTF.

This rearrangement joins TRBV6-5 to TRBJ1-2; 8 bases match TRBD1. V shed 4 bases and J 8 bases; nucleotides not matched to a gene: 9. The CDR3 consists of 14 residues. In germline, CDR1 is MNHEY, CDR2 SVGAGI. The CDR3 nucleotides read TGTGCCAGCAGTTCTTCACAGGGGGAGGGAGGCTACACCTTC. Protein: CASSSSQGEGGYTF.

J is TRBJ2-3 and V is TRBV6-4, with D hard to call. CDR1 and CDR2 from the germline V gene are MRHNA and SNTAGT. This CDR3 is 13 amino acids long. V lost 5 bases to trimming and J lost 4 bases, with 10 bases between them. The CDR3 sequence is CASSFEPADTQYF. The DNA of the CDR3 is TGTGCCAGCAGTTTCGAACCGGCAGATACGCAGTATTTT.

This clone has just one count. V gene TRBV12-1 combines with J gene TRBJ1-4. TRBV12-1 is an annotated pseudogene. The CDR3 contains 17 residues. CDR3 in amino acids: CASSFCRDPLTNEKLFF. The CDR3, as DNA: TGTGCCAGCAGCTTTTGCAGGGACCCCTTAACTAATGAAAAACTGTTTTTT.

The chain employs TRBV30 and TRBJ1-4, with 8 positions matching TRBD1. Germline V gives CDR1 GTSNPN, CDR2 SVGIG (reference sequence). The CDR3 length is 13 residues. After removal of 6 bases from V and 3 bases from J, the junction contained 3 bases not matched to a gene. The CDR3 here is CACPGQANEKLFF. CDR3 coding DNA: TGTGCCTGCCCGGGACAGGCTAATGAAAAACTGTTTTTT.

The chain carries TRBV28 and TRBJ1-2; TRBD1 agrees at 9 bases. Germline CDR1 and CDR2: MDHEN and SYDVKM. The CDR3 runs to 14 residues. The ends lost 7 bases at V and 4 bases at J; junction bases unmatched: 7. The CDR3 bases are TGTGCCAGCACACAGGGGGCCCGGGGCTATGGCTACACCTTC. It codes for CASTQGARGYGYTF.

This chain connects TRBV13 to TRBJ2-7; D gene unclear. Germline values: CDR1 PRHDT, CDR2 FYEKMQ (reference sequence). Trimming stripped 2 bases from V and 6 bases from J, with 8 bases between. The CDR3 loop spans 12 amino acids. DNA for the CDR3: TGTGCCAGCAGCTTACTACACGGCGAGCAGTACTTC. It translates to CASSLLHGEQYF.